The following is a T cell receptor (beta chain) sequence with its context. Its matching antigen is unknown. The germline V gene has CDR1 SGHRS and CDR2 YFSETQ. This CDR3 spans 15 amino acids. Germline trimming cut 2 bases from V and 3 bases from J; bases unmatched to any gene: 3. The sample is drawn from a study of beta chain features in type 1 diabetes. cDNA synthesis used the whole RNA isolate, giving expressed TCRB sequences. The protocol was immunoSEQ multiplex PCR, while the TCRdb copy is restricted to in-frame clones and leaves out a portion. This table has 150,000 to 180,000 clones, about a tenth appearing once. General study findings and limits: Researchers reported that naive, central memory and Treg TCRB repertoires appeared more similar in patients than in healthy donors. More deletions and fewer insertions at VDJ junctions were seen in type 1 diabetes patients. Using cDNA template may skew counts toward highly expressing activated cells. Among all four CD4+ subsets, Type 1 diabetes patients had TCRB CDR3s that were moderately but significantly shorter.

Specimen: central memory CD4+ T cells from blood. The chain recombines TRBV5-1 with TRBJ1-5, with TRBD1 matching over 9 bases. The receptor's source is a young man with type 1 diabetes. CDR3 coding DNA: TGCGCCAGCAGCTTACAGGGGGCAAACAATCAGCCCCAGCATTTT. Translated: CASSLQGANNQPQHF.